One sample yielded the 2 T cell receptor beta chains listed below, sequenced in a study of cytomegalovirus exposure and HLA in healthy donors. The PCR was carried out with 60 Vbeta primers and 13 Jbeta primers. Sequenced by immunoSEQ multiplex PCR; TCRdb stores in-frame clones only, minus some. Of some 130,000 clones listed, 60% to 80% are singletons. The sample consisted of PBMCs. These receptors originate from a man aged 25-40 years in good health and CMV-seronegative.

The V gene is TRBV16, the J gene TRBJ2-2; D gene ambiguous. CDR1 and CDR2 from the germline V gene are KGHSY and FQNENV. The CDR3 extends over 13 amino acids. The ends were cut back, 10 bases at V and 0 bases at J, with 9 bases in the middle. In DNA, the CDR3 is TGTGCCACCTGGCAGGCGAACACCGGGGAGCTGTTTTTT. This encodes CATWQANTGELFF.

The chain recombines TRBV27 with TRBJ1-2; TRBD1 agrees at 7 bases. V lost 5 bases and J lost 1; bases outside the gene matches: 4. Germline V gene data show CDR1 as MNHEY and CDR2 as SMNVEV (reference sequence). This CDR3 has 14 residues. In DNA, the CDR3 is TGTGCCAGCAGTCCGACAGGGATTAACTATGGCTACACCTTC. Residues: CASSPTGINYGYTF.